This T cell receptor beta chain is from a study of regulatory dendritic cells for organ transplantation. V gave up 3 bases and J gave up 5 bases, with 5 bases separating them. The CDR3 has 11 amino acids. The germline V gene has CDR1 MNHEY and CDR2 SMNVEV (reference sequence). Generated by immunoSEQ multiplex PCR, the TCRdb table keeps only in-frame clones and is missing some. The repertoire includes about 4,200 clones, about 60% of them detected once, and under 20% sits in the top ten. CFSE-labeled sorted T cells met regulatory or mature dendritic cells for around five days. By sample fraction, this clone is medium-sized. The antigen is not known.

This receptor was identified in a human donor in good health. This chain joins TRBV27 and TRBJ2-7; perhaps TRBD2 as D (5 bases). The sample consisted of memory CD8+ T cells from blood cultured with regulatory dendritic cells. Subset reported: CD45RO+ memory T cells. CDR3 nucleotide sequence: TGTGCCAGCAGTTTCGGGAACGAGCAGTACTTC. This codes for CASSFGNEQYF.